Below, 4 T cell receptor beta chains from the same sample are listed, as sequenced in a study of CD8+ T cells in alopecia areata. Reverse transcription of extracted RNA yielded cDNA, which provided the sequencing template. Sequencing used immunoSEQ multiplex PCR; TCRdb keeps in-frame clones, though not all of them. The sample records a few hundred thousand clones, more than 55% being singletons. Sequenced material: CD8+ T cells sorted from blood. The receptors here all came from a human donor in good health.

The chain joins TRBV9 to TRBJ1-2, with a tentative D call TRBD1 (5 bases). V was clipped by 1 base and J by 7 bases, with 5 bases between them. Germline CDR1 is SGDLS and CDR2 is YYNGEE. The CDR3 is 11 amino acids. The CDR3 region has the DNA TGTGCCAGCAGCGTACAGGGTGGCTACACCTTC. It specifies CASSVQGGYTF.

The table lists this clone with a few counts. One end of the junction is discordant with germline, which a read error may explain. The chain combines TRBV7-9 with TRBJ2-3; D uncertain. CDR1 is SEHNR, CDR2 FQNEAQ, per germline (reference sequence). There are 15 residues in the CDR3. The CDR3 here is CASTLPALTPDTQYF. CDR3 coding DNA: TGTGCCAGCACCTTACCAGCTCTCACCCCAGATACGCAGTATTTT.

The CDR3, as DNA: TGTGCCAGCAGCGTCCCCGGGGCCGAGACCCAGTACTTC. Protein: CASSVPGAETQYF. The chain combines TRBV5-6 with TRBJ2-5; D may match TRBD1 or TRBD2 (5 bases each). The V end lost 4 bases, the J end lost 5 bases, and 12 bases lay between the germline ends. CDR3 size: 13 residues. The germline V gene has CDR1 SGHDT and CDR2 YYEEEE.

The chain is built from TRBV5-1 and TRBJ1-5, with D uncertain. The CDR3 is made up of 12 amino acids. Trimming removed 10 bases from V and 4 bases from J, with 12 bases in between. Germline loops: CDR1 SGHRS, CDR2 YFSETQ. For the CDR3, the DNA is TGCGCCTTCCGGGAGGGAAATCAGCCCCAGCATTTT. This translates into CAFREGNQPQHF.